This is a list of T cell receptor beta chains from one sample in a study of cytomegalovirus exposure and HLA in healthy donors. Clones were read by immunoSEQ multiplex PCR, and TCRdb kept only the in-frame ones, dropping some. This table has 170,000 or so clones, roughly four fifths appearing once. Input material: PBMCs. Receptors originate from a woman aged 25 to 45 in good health and CMV-seronegative. CDR3s include the opening cysteine and the closing phenylalanine or tryptophan. A D gene is named only where the DNA matches it firmly. Not all rows give a size; the values are once, few, many and, for expanded clones, a class.

d_gene	v_gene	abundance	j_gene	CDR3nt	CDR3aa
TRBD1	TRBV18	.	TRBJ2-3	TGTGCCAGCTCTCCACCGGGACAGACCACAGATACGCAGTATTTT	CASSPPGQTTDTQYF
TRBD1	TRBV7-9	.	TRBJ2-7	TGTGCCACCGGGACAGATAAGATTTACGAGCAGTACTTC	CATGTDKIYEQYF
TRBD1	TRBV28	.	TRBJ1-4	TGTGCCAGCAGTTTTACACAGGGGCTTGAAAAACTGTTTTTT	CASSFTQGLEKLFF
TRBD2	TRBV18	.	TRBJ2-5	TGTGCCAGCTCACCTCCGGGGGGGCCGATCGAGACCCAGTACTTC	CASSPPGGPIETQYF
.	TRBV7-2	.	TRBJ1-3	TGTGCCAGCAGCACCCGACAGGGAAACACCATATATTTT	CASSTRQGNTIYF
.	TRBV29-1	.	TRBJ2-3	TGCAGCGTTGAAGACTCGCGCTCCCGCACAGATACGCAGTATTTT	CSVEDSRSRTDTQYF
TRBD1	TRBV4-1	.	TRBJ1-2	TGCGCCAGCAGCCAAACGACAGGGCTATCCTATGGCTACACCTTC	CASSQTTGLSYGYTF
.	TRBV5-6	.	TRBJ1-1	TGTGCCAGCAGCTTGTTGGCTCCGGGCACTGAAGCTTTCTTT	CASSLLAPGTEAFF
.	TRBV27	.	TRBJ2-7	TGTGCCAGCAGTTTAATTCCTAACGAATTGCGGTACGAGCAGTACTTC	CASSLIPNELRYEQYF
TRBD1	TRBV4-3	.	TRBJ2-1	TGCGCCAGCAGCCTAACGACAGGGGGGAAATTAGGTGAGCAGTTCTTC	CASSLTTGGKLGEQFF
TRBD1	TRBV28	.	TRBJ1-4	TGTGCCAGCAGCCCGACCGGGACAGGGGGCTTAGTGGGAGAAAAACTGTTTTTT	CASSPTGTGGLVGEKLFF
.	TRBV28	.	TRBJ1-5	TGTGCCATTAGGGGAGGGTATACTCAGCCCCAGCATTTT	CAIRGGYTQPQHF
.	TRBV5-1	.	TRBJ1-2	TGCGCCAGCAGCTTGGAAGGGGTTGACTATGGCTACACCTTC	CASSLEGVDYGYTF
TRBD1	TRBV18	.	TRBJ1-3	TGTGCCAGCTCCGAGACAGGGGGCGGTGGAAACACCATATATTTT	CASSETGGGGNTIYF
.	TRBV18	.	TRBJ1-4	TGTGCCAGCTCACAAACAGGGAAAGCAACTAATGAAAAACTGTTTTTT	CASSQTGKATNEKLFF
TRBD2	TRBV30	.	TRBJ2-5	TGTGCCTGGAGGATCCCGGGAGGCGGGGAGACCCAGTACTTC	CAWRIPGGGETQYF
.	TRBV19	.	TRBJ1-2	TGTGCCAGTAGTATAGATGGGAACCCGACCGGGACAAAGGACGGCTACACCTTC	CASSIDGNPTGTKDGYTF
TRBD1	TRBV6-6	.	TRBJ2-7	TGTGCCAGCGGCCCCCCGGGACAGGGGAGGGACGAGCAGTACTTC	CASGPPGQGRDEQYF
.	TRBV5-5	.	TRBJ1-5	TGTGCCAGCAGCGGTCAGGCGAGCAATCAGCCCCAGCATTTT	CASSGQASNQPQHF
.	TRBV2	.	TRBJ2-3	TGTGCCAGCAGTGATTTGGTTATGATGTCCGGGGACACGCTTTTTGACACAGATACGCAGTATTTT	CASSDLVMMSGDTLFDTDTQYF
.	TRBV7-9	.	TRBJ1-2	TGTGCCAGCAGCCGAATCGAGTATGGCTACACCTTC	CASSRIEYGYTF
TRBD1	TRBV6-1	.	TRBJ1-2	TGTGCCAGCAGTGCTGGGACAGGCCTCCTTAACTATGGCTACACCTTC	CASSAGTGLLNYGYTF
TRBD1	TRBV5-1	.	TRBJ1-6	TGCGCCAGCAGCGCCGCCTGGGACAGGGAATCGGGATCACCCCTCCACTTT	CASSAAWDRESGSPLHF
.	TRBV25-1	.	TRBJ2-7	TGTGCCAGCAGTGACAGGGGCAGGTCAGGATCCTACGAGCAGTACTTC	CASSDRGRSGSYEQYF
.	TRBV28	.	TRBJ2-7	TGTGCCAGCAGTCCCCCGGACACTTATGAGCAGTACTTC	CASSPPDTYEQYF
TRBD2	TRBV27	.	TRBJ2-2	TGTGCCAGCATGGGCCTAGCGGGCCTATACACCGGGGAGCTGTTTTTT	CASMGLAGLYTGELFF
.	TRBV7-2	.	TRBJ2-2	TGTGGGTCCGGGGATAACACCGGGGAGCTGTTTTTT	CGSGDNTGELFF
TRBD2	TRBV28	.	TRBJ2-1	TGTGCCATCCTAAGCGGGAGGGGGGCCTACAATGAGCAGTTCTTC	CAILSGRGAYNEQFF
.	TRBV5-4	.	TRBJ1-1	TGTGCCAGCAGCTTTCATGGAGGGACTGAAGCTTTCTTT	CASSFHGGTEAFF
TRBD2	TRBV28	.	TRBJ2-2	TGTGCCAGCAGTTTACTAGCGGGCACCGGGGAGCTGTTTTTT	CASSLLAGTGELFF
TRBD2	TRBV9	once	TRBJ2-1	TGTGCCAGCAGCGTCCGCAGGGACATAGCGGGAGGGTACAATGAGCAGTTCTTC	CASSVRRDIAGGYNEQFF
.	TRBV4-3	few	TRBJ2-3	TGCGCCAGCAGCCCCTATACAGGGGGGGGGCGAGGAGATACGCAGTATTTT	CASSPYTGGGRGDTQYF
.	TRBV14	.	TRBJ2-7	TGTGCCAGCAGCCAAGATCTGAGACACAGCTACGAGCAGTACTTC	CASSQDLRHSYEQYF
TRBD1	TRBV5-4	.	TRBJ2-2	TGTGCCAGCAGCTTGGACAGGGGGGTAACCGGGGAGCTGTTTTTT	CASSLDRGVTGELFF
TRBD1	TRBV18	.	TRBJ2-7	TGTGCCAGCTCACCCGCGGGGACAGGGACCGAGCAGTACTTC	CASSPAGTGTEQYF
.	TRBV5-8	.	TRBJ2-7	TGTGCCAGCAGCCCCGAGACAGGAAGGAAGTACTTC	CASSPETGRKYF
.	TRBV27	.	TRBJ2-7	TGTGCCAGCAGTATGGCATTCTCCTACGAGCAGTACTTC	CASSMAFSYEQYF
TRBD1	TRBV2	few	TRBJ1-6	TGTGCCAGCAGCGAAGCGGGGACAGTGCAGTCAGTACCCCTCCACTTT	CASSEAGTVQSVPLHF
.	TRBV19	.	TRBJ2-7	TGTGCCAGTAGTATGAAAGGGGCCTACGAGCAGTACTTC	CASSMKGAYEQYF
.	TRBV2	.	TRBJ2-7	TGTGCCAGCTATATAAGCTACGAGCAGTACTTC	CASYISYEQYF
.	TRBV19	.	TRBJ2-1	TGTGCCAGTAGTACCCTTTACAATGAGCAGTTCTTC	CASSTLYNEQFF
TRBD2	TRBV13	once	TRBJ2-7	TGTGCCAGCAGCTTAGTGGGACTAGCGGGGGGAACTACCTACGAGCAGTACTTC	CASSLVGLAGGTTYEQYF
.	TRBV5-1	.	TRBJ2-2	TGCGCCAGCAGCTTGGCCCGGGAGATAAAGAACACCGGGGAGCTGTTTTTT	CASSLAREIKNTGELFF
TRBD2	TRBV4-1	.	TRBJ2-3	TGCGCCAGCAGGCCGGGACTAGCGGGGGGCACAGATACGCAGTATTTT	CASRPGLAGGTDTQYF
.	TRBV10-3	.	TRBJ2-3	TGTGCCATCAGTGAGTCGAAAGCGGCTAGCACAGATACGCAGTATTTT	CAISESKAASTDTQYF
TRBD1	TRBV14	.	TRBJ1-2	TGTGCCAGCAGCCAAGACGCGGCTACAGGGGCCTCCTATGGCTACACCTTC	CASSQDAATGASYGYTF
TRBD1	TRBV10-3	once	TRBJ1-1	TGTGCCATCAGGGCAGGGGGGAACACTGAAGCTTTCTTT	CAIRAGGNTEAFF
.	TRBV14	.	TRBJ2-2	TGTGCCAGCAGCCAAGGACTCCGAATAAAAACCGGGGAGCTGTTTTTT	CASSQGLRIKTGELFF
TRBD1	TRBV6-1	.	TRBJ2-4	TGTGCCAGCACAATTGGGACAGTTAAAAACATTCAGTACTTC	CASTIGTVKNIQYF
TRBD1	TRBV2	.	TRBJ1-3	TGTGCCAGCAGAGGTACCAGGGGGCACGGAAACACCATATATTTT	CASRGTRGHGNTIYF
.	TRBV5-8	.	TRBJ2-7	TGTGCCAGCAGCTACGGACAGCCTGGAAGCGAGCAGTACTTC	CASSYGQPGSEQYF